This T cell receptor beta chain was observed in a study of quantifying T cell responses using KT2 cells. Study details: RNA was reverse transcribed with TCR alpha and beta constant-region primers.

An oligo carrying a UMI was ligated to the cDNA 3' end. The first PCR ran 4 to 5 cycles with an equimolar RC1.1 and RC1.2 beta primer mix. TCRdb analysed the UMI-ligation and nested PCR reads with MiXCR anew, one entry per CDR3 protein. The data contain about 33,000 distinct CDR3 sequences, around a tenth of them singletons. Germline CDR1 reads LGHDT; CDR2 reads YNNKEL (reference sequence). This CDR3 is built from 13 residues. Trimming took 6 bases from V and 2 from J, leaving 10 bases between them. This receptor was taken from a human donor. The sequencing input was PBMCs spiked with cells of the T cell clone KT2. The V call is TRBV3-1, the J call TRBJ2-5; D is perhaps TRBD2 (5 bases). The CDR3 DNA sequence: TGTGCCAGCAGACCGGGATCTCAAGAGACCCAGTACTTC. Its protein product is CASRPGSQETQYF.